This section outlines one T cell receptor beta chain sequence together with its context. Its specificity is not known. The same CDR3 also results from other DNA sequences found in this sample. The sample originates from a study of shared clonotypes between healthy human individuals. Study-wide context: The study used three CD4 naive, three CD4 memory, two CD8 naive and one CD8 memory plate per donor. Whole-study results and caveats: Researchers sampled only blood; tissue repertoires likely differ.

Per the original data handling: Filtering differed, since immunoSEQ gave only junction sequences and no quality scores. Libraries were prepared by immunoSEQ multiplex PCR; TCRdb keeps only in-frame clonotypes and omits some of them. The D gene and trimming were derived from the DNA, and the V and J assignments and clone size from that table. In the table there are some 1,100,000 clones, around 78% of which are singletons. The source material was memory CD4+ T cells from PBMCs. Indicated subset: CD45RA-negative fraction. The source is a man younger than 35 in good health. Some clones in this sample may be carry-over from other donors' samples.

The CDR3: CASSQDQAATDTQYF. The CDR3 DNA reads as TGCGCCAGCAGCCAAGATCAGGCGGCTACGGATACGCAGTATTTT. The chain couples TRBV4-1 to TRBJ2-3; D gene uncertain. Per germline, CDR1 MGHRA and CDR2 YSYEKL. The CDR3 covers 15 residues. With 0 bases removed from V and 6 bases from J, the gap between germline ends came to 13 bases.